The entry below gives a single T cell receptor (beta chain) sequence along with its context. Its target is unknown. An end of the junction does not agree with germline; a read error may underlie this. This record belongs to a study of T cell repertoires in cytomegalovirus infection. TCRdb re-analysed the reads in MiXCR, keeping a single row per CDR3 protein. The sample yields thousands of distinct CDR3 sequences, around 50% seen once. Study outcomes and limitations: There were carriers of CMV plus the relevant HLA, and cumulative public TCR beta family frequency identified them.

CDR1 is SNHLY and CDR2 is FYNNEI in the germline V gene. The CDR3 spans 15 residues. The receptor comes from a human donor in good health (CMV status not recorded). Some clones in this sample may be carry-over from other donors' samples. The chain links TRBV2 to TRBJ1-2; TRBD1 might be the D (6 bases). Sequencing input: PBMCs, sequenced either directly or after in vitro stimulation (not recorded which). The CDR3 region is CTSKDSLAPWGGYNF. The CDR3 nucleotides are TGTACCAGCAAGGACAGCCTCGCCCCCTGGGGAGGCTACAACTTC.